This T cell receptor (beta chain) was sequenced for a study of technical replicates of blood from a handful of donors. Profiled with immunoSEQ multiplex PCR; TCRdb holds only in-frame clones, not every one. The repertoire holds 55,000 to 75,000 clones, with 90% to 95% as singletons. There are 16 residues in the CDR3. In germline, CDR1 is SEHNR, CDR2 FQNEAQ (reference sequence). The J segment lost 8 bases and the V segment lost 5 bases, leaving 14 bases of the junction unmatched. The sample consisted of PBMCs. This clonotype originated in a human donor in good health. Some clones in this sample may be carry-over from other donors' samples. V is TRBV7-9 and J is TRBJ2-1; 8 bases line up with TRBD2. Written as DNA, the CDR3 is TGTGCCAGCAGCCCTTCGGGCCCCGGGGGGGCCCATGAGCAGTTCTTC. It yields the protein CASSPSGPGGAHEQFF.